Presented here are 30 T cell receptor beta chains from one specimen sequenced in a study of cytomegalovirus exposure and HLA in healthy donors. The PCR employed 60 Vbeta primers together with 13 Jbeta primers. Sequencing was performed with immunoSEQ multiplex PCR; in TCRdb, only in-frame clones are kept and a portion is missing. The data show hundreds of thousands of clones, with around 79% seen just once and under 2% held by the top ten. The sequenced sample consisted of PBMCs. Every receptor here comes from a man between 18 and 29 years old in good health and CMV-seronegative.

The V call is TRBV27, the J call TRBJ1-1, with 7 positions matching TRBD1. The CDR3 loop spans 15 amino acids. The ends lost 2 bases at V and 7 bases at J; junction bases unmatched: 10. The germline CDR1 and CDR2 sequences are MNHEY and SMNVEV (reference sequence). This CDR3 is CASSLGTVPGYEAFF. CDR3 in DNA: TGTGCCAGCAGTTTAGGGACAGTCCCGGGATATGAAGCTTTCTTT.

The chain is built from TRBV18 and TRBJ1-5; D unresolved. V lost 2 bases, J lost 3 bases, and 14 bases lay in between. Germline CDR1 reads KGHSH; CDR2 reads LQKENI. The CDR3 loop spans 16 amino acids. In nucleotides, the CDR3 is TGTGCCAGCTCACCATTTTCGCGTAGAAACAATCAGCCCCAGCATTTT. Protein product: CASSPFSRRNNQPQHF.

The rearrangement uses TRBV5-5 and TRBJ1-1; D may be TRBD1 (6 bases). This CDR3 spans 13 amino acids. The germline CDR1 and CDR2 sequences are SGHKS and YYEKEE (reference sequence). The V end lost 4 bases, the J end lost 6 bases, and 13 bases lay between the germline ends. CDR3 sequence (DNA): TGTGCCAGCAGCATTACAGGGTTGCCTGAAGCTTTCTTT. It codes for CASSITGLPEAFF.

The chain is built from TRBV11-3 and TRBJ2-3, with D tentatively TRBD2 (6 bases). The V end lost 5 bases, the J end lost 0 bases, and 15 bases lay between the germline ends. CDR3 length: 16 amino acids. Germline CDR1 reads SGHNT; CDR2 reads YENEEA. The CDR3 spells CASSPGTPGSTDTQYF. The CDR3 DNA is TGTGCCAGCAGCCCCGGGACTCCCGGAAGCACAGATACGCAGTATTTT. Filled out from reference TRBV11-3 and TRBJ2-3, the complete variable domain reads EAGVVQSPRYKIIEKKQPVAFWCNPISGHNTLYWYLQNLGQGPELLIRYENEEAVDDSQLPKDRFSAERLKGVDSTLKIQPAELGDSAVYLCASSPGTPGSTDTQYFGPGTRLTVL.

This clone was seen just once. The chain joins TRBV6-1 to TRBJ2-5; tentatively, D is TRBD2 (6 bases). The J call may not be correct, given that the DNA end is closer to TRBJ2-7. The CDR3 contains 15 residues. CDR1 and CDR2 (germline): MNHNS, SASEGT. The CDR3 DNA follows: TGTGCCAGCAGTGAAGCGCCCGGGGGAGGATACGAGCAGTACTTC. As protein: CASSEAPGGGYEQYF.

The chain links TRBV6-6 to TRBJ2-1, with D possibly TRBD1 on 6 matching bases. The CDR3 covers 14 residues. V shed 5 bases and J shed 5 bases, with 13 bases lying between them. Per germline, CDR1 MNHNY and CDR2 SVGAGI (reference sequence). The CDR3 region is CASSPTGQHNEQFF. DNA of the CDR3: TGTGCCAGCAGTCCAACAGGACAGCACAATGAGCAGTTCTTC.

V is TRBV11-3 and J is TRBJ2-7; D unclear. The germline CDR1 and CDR2 sequences are SGHNT and YENEEA. The V and J ends lost 0 bases and 2 bases respectively, with 20 bases between them. The CDR3 is 18 residues long. CDR3 nucleotides: TGTGCCAGCAGCTTAGATGCTTTCGGATTAGACTCCCCCTACGAGCAGTACTTC. Residues: CASSLDAFGLDSPYEQYF.

This clone showed up just once. The chain is built from TRBV10-1 and TRBJ2-1; 10 positions match TRBD2. The length of the CDR3 is 17 residues. V lost 6 bases, J lost 8 bases, and 16 bases stayed unmatched. Germline-derived CDR1 and CDR2 are WNHNN and SYGVQD (reference sequence). The DNA for the CDR3 is TGCGCCAGCAGACAGAGTGCTAGCGGGAGAGACGGAGATGAGCAGTTCTTC. Encoded protein: CASRQSASGRDGDEQFF.

This clone showed up just a few times. V is TRBV5-1 and J is TRBJ1-2, with D perhaps TRBD1 (5 bases). The CDR3 totals 15 residues. Germline-derived CDR1 and CDR2 are SGHRS and YFSETQ. The germline V and J ends were trimmed by 1 base and 4 bases, with 14 bases remaining between them. The CDR3 is CASSLSGKSLYGYTF. CDR3 bases: TGCGCCAGCAGCTTGTCAGGGAAATCCCTCTATGGCTACACCTTC. Complete variable domain (other parts from reference TRBV5-1 and TRBJ1-2): KAGVTQTPRYLIKTRGQQVTLSCSPISGHRSVSWYQQTPGQGLQFLFEYFSETQRNKGNFPGRFSGRQFSNSRSEMNVSTLELGDSALYLCASSLSGKSLYGYTFGSGTRLTVV.

The J gene is TRBJ2-1, the V gene TRBV28, with 8 bases matching TRBD1. Trimming removed 7 bases from V and 3 bases from J; junction bases left unmatched: 14. The CDR3 has 17 amino acids. The germline V gene encodes CDR1 MDHEN and CDR2 SYDVKM. CDR3 sequence: CASIEPGGLGNYNEQFF. Written as DNA, the CDR3 is TGTGCCAGCATCGAACCAGGGGGCTTGGGGAACTACAATGAGCAGTTCTTC.

This clone was detected once. The chain uses TRBV11-3 and TRBJ1-1; a weak D match, TRBD1 (6 bases). The CDR3 totals 14 residues. Trimming took off 4 bases at V and 6 bases at J, with 15 bases between the two ends. Germline CDR1 is SGHNT and CDR2 is YENEEA. The CDR3 DNA reads TGTGCCAGCAGCTCCCAGGCGGGGGCTGCTGAAGCTTTCTTT. Translated, it gives CASSSQAGAAEAFF.

V gene TRBV5-6 combines with J gene TRBJ1-2; D call uncertain. CDR3 size: 11 residues. V gave up 2 bases and J gave up 10 bases, with 9 bases separating them. The germline V gene encodes CDR1 SGHDT and CDR2 YYEEEE. Here the CDR3 reads CASSFEISYTF. In DNA form, the CDR3 reads TGTGCCAGCAGCTTTGAGATTTCCTACACCTTC.

This sequence joins TRBV9 and TRBJ2-7, with D possibly being TRBD2 (5 bases). The germline V gene has CDR1 SGDLS and CDR2 YYNGEE. Trimming took 4 bases from V and 0 from J, leaving 8 bases between them. The CDR3 sequence is 13 residues long. CDR3 protein: CASSLRDSYEQYF. CDR3 DNA sequence: TGTGCCAGCAGCCTCCGGGACTCCTACGAGCAGTACTTC.

The chain carries TRBV28 and TRBJ2-7, with 8 bases lining up with TRBD2. CDR3 length equals 14 residues. Trimming at V came to 5 bases and at J to 4 bases, leaving 7 bases not matched to a gene. CDR1 MDHEN and CDR2 SYDVKM come from the germline V gene. CDR3 sequence: CASSPPASGYEQYF. The CDR3 coding sequence is TGTGCCAGCAGTCCCCCGGCTAGCGGGTACGAGCAGTACTTC.

The chain links TRBV6-4 to TRBJ2-1; TRBD1 might be the D (6 bases). V was clipped by 0 bases and J by 6 bases, with 12 bases between them. This CDR3 is built from 15 residues. Per germline, CDR1 MRHNA and CDR2 SNTAGT. The CDR3 DNA is TGTGCCAGCAGTGACTCCTACAGGGCTTCCAATGAGCAGTTCTTC. Translation gives CASSDSYRASNEQFF.

V usage is TRBV7-9 and J usage is TRBJ2-5; D remains ambiguous. Germline V gene data show CDR1 as SEHNR and CDR2 as FQNEAQ (reference sequence). CDR3 size: 13 residues. The V end was cut by 2 bases, the J end by 0 bases, with 4 bases between. CDR3 sequence reads: CASSLPYQETQYF. CDR3 sequence (DNA): TGTGCCAGCAGCTTACCATACCAAGAGACCCAGTACTTC.

The chain joins TRBV2 to TRBJ2-7, with D perhaps matching TRBD1 (6 bases). Deletions cut 6 bases from V and 2 bases from J, with 17 bases between. This CDR3 contains 15 residues. Germline loops: CDR1 SNHLY, CDR2 FYNNEI. The CDR3 nucleotides are TGTGCCAGCAGCACAGGGCCAGGGGCCGCCTACGAGCAGTACTTC. This encodes CASSTGPGAAYEQYF. The whole variable domain, filled in from reference TRBV2 and TRBJ2-7, reads EPEVTQTPSHQVTQMGQEVILRCVPISNHLYFYWYRQILGQKVEFLVSFYNNEISEKSEIFDDQFSVERPDGSNFTLKIRSTKLEDSAMYFCASSTGPGAAYEQYFGPGTRLTVT.

The chain joins TRBV7-6 to TRBJ2-7, with D tentatively TRBD1 (6 bases). CDR3 length: 14 amino acids. Trimming removed 1 base at V and 5 bases at J, with 12 bases between. Germline CDR1 SGHVS, CDR2 FNYEAQ. CDR3 residues: CASSLGRGIDEQYF. The CDR3 region has the DNA TGTGCCAGCAGCTTAGGTAGGGGGATCGACGAGCAGTACTTC.

In its sample, this clone was seen many times. The rearrangement joins TRBV25-1 to TRBJ1-6, with no clear D. Trimming cost V 3 bases and J 0 bases, with 6 bases left between them. The CDR3 contains 15 residues. Germline CDR1 MGHDK, CDR2 SYGVNS. The CDR3 DNA is TGTGCCAGCAGTGATGGAGGCTCCTATAATTCACCCCTCCACTTT. This codes for CASSDGGSYNSPLHF.

V gene TRBV7-9 combines with J gene TRBJ1-5; D may be TRBD1 (5 bases). CDR3 length: 14 residues. Germline V CDR1 and CDR2: SEHNR, FQNEAQ (reference sequence). V lost 4 bases and J 3 bases, leaving 10 bases between the germline ends. CDR3 residues: CASSSDSSNQPQHF. The CDR3 nucleotides are TGTGCCAGCAGCTCAGACAGTTCCAATCAGCCCCAGCATTTT.

The chain is built from TRBV7-6 and TRBJ2-5; possible D gene TRBD2, 6 bases. V shed 3 bases and J shed 2 bases, with 10 bases lying between them. Looked up from germline, CDR1 is SGHVS and CDR2 is FNYEAQ. This CDR3 contains 14 residues. The CDR3 sequence: CASSLTSRQETQYF. CDR3 DNA sequence: TGTGCCAGCAGCTTGACTAGTCGGCAAGAGACCCAGTACTTC.

The V and J genes are TRBV11-2 and TRBJ2-5, with 8 bases that match TRBD1. The V segment lost 4 bases and the J segment 5 bases; nucleotides outside the gene matches: 3. The length of the CDR3 is 13 residues. Per the germline V gene, CDR1 is SGHAT and CDR2 is FQNNGV. Written as DNA, the CDR3 is TGTGCCAGCAGCTCCGGACAGGGTGAGACCCAGTACTTC. Its protein product is CASSSGQGETQYF.

The chain recombines TRBV9 with TRBJ2-7; weak D call: TRBD2 (7 bases). Germline loops: CDR1 SGDLS, CDR2 YYNGEE. The V end was cut by 3 bases, the J end by 5 bases, with 21 bases between. The CDR3 is 16 amino acids. The CDR3 bases are TGTGCCAGCAGCGCCCGAGGGCGGGGGCGGCCTGACGAGCAGTACTTC. It encodes CASSARGRGRPDEQYF.

The chain uses TRBV27 and TRBJ2-7, with 8 bases fitting TRBD1. The germline gives CDR1 MNHEY, CDR2 SMNVEV (reference sequence). Germline trimming cut 2 bases from V and 2 bases from J; bases unmatched to any gene: 2. The CDR3 spans 14 residues. The CDR3 here is CASSLTGGPYEQYF. CDR3 nucleotides: TGTGCCAGCAGTTTAACAGGGGGACCCTACGAGCAGTACTTC.

The V and J genes are TRBV2 and TRBJ2-1; 9 bases are a match to TRBD1. The CDR3 has 17 residues. J lost 2 bases, V lost 7 bases, and 12 bases had no gene match. Germline CDR1 and CDR2: SNHLY and FYNNEI. The CDR3 spells CASTYPGTGPPYNEQFF. CDR3 sequence (DNA): TGTGCCAGCACCTACCCGGGGACAGGGCCTCCCTACAATGAGCAGTTCTTC.

The rearrangement joins TRBV10-3 to TRBJ2-5; 7 bases agree with TRBD1. With the DNA end fitting TRBJ2-7 better, the J assignment may be wrong. The length of the CDR3 is 14 residues. Germline CDR1 and CDR2: ENHRY and SYGVKD. The CDR3 coding sequence is TGTGCCATCAGTGATGGCAGGGGGTCAGACGAGCAGTACTTC. Protein: CAISDGRGSDEQYF.

This clone was recorded only once. The chain recombines TRBV10-3 with TRBJ2-3; 7 nucleotides align to TRBD1. V shed 3 bases and J 4 bases; nucleotides not matched to a gene: 10. Germline CDR1 ENHRY, CDR2 SYGVKD. This CDR3 spans 16 amino acids. The DNA for the CDR3 is TGTGCCATCAGTGAAGGGACAGAAGGGTTCCCAGATACGCAGTATTTT. Translated, it gives CAISEGTEGFPDTQYF.

This clone was detected only once. V and J are TRBV15 and TRBJ1-2; unclear D gene. This CDR3 spans 15 amino acids. Germline-derived CDR1 and CDR2 are LNHNV and YYDKDF (reference sequence). The V gene lost 3 bases and the J gene lost 8 bases, with 19 bases spanning the gap. The CDR3 DNA reads TGTGCCACCAGCAGCCCAGATCAAACGCGGTTCGGCTACACCTTC. Its protein is CATSSPDQTRFGYTF.

V usage is TRBV7-6 and J usage is TRBJ2-2; 10 nucleotides agree with TRBD1. V trimming: 1 base; J trimming: 2 bases; junction bases outside the gene matches: 1. The CDR3 length is 16 residues. CDR1 SGHVS and CDR2 FNYEAQ come from the germline V gene. In DNA, the CDR3 is TGTGCCAGCAGCTTAGGACAGGGGGCAAACACCGGGGAGCTGTTTTTT. Translation: CASSLGQGANTGELFF.

V and J are TRBV25-1 and TRBJ2-2; D is possibly TRBD1 (7 bases). Germline CDR1 is MGHDK and CDR2 is SYGVNS. This CDR3 has 14 residues. The V end lost 6 bases, the J end lost 7 bases, and 15 bases lay between the germline ends. The CDR3 DNA reads as TGTGCCAGCAGCCCGACAGGGACTTTCGGGGAGCTGTTTTTT. Translating gives CASSPTGTFGELFF.